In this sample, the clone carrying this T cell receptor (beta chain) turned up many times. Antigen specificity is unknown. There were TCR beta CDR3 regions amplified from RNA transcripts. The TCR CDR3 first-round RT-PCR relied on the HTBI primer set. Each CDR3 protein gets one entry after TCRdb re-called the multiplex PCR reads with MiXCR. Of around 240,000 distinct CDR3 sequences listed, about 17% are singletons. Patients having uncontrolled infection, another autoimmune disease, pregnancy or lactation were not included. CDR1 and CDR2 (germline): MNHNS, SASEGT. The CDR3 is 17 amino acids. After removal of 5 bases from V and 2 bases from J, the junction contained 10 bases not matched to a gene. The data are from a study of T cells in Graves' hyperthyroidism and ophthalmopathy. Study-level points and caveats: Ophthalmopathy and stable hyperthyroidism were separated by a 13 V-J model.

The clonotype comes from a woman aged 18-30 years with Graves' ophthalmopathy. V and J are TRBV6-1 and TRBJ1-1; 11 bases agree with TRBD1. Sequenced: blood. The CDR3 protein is CASSHKDRGQGNTEAFF. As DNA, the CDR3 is TGTGCCAGCAGTCATAAGGACAGGGGGCAGGGTAACACTGAAGCTTTCTTT.